This TCR beta chain stems from a study of blood T cell repertoires in COVID-19. Overall study: Samples taken during acute and convalescent COVID-19 were collected in the United States, Italy and Spain. The analysed material was cDNA or gDNA that came from T cells, B-cell-depleted T cells, or PBMCs.

CDR3 size: 16 residues. Trimming left V 4 bases short and J 0 bases short, with 14 bases between. Germline V CDR1 and CDR2: SGHRS, YFSETQ. Original handling: The authors estimated nucleated cell counts from reference gene primer amplification. Sequenced by immunoSEQ multiplex PCR; TCRdb stores in-frame clones only, minus some. The V and J calls and clone size come from that table; D and trimming were worked out from the DNA. This table has around 280,000 clones, about 90% appearing once. This receptor was identified in a woman aged 45-65 years who had recovered from COVID-19. Sequenced material: peripheral blood. This sequence joins TRBV5-1 and TRBJ1-5; D gene unclear. The CDR3 here is CASSVRRVFSNQPQHF. The CDR3 bases are TGCGCCAGCAGCGTTAGGCGGGTTTTTAGCAATCAGCCCCAGCATTTT.